This T cell receptor beta chain was found in a study of T cells in tumors after PD-1 blockade. Notes on this clone: The antigen is undetermined.

Measured with immunoSEQ multiplex PCR; TCRdb has only the in-frame clones, and not every one. The table shows thousands of clones, with roughly 64% occurring only once. CDR1 and CDR2 from the germline V gene are MGHRA and YSYEKL. V shed 0 bases and J shed 2 bases, with 11 bases lying between them. CDR3 length: 15 residues. Post-treatment squamous cell carcinoma samples were taken on average 31 days after treatment start. Study-level findings and limits: Blood contained about 45% of the tumor's TCR clonotypes.

V usage is TRBV4-1 and J usage is TRBJ2-7, with a possible D match to TRBD2 (5 bases). The sample was tumor tissue, taken after anti-PD-1 treatment. The sequence was obtained from a human donor with cutaneous squamous cell carcinoma. CDR3 sequence: CASSQDSGDAYEQYF. The DNA for the CDR3 is TGCGCCAGCAGCCAAGATTCCGGGGATGCCTACGAGCAGTACTTC.